The clone carrying this TCR beta chain was seen a few times. The antigen is not known. Germline V CDR1 and CDR2: SGHAT, FQNNGV. CDR3 length equals 16 residues. Unmatched junction bases numbered 7, after V lost 6 bases and J lost 3 bases. The sequenced template was cDNA made from the entire isolated RNA. Produced via immunoSEQ multiplex PCR; TCRdb's table is partial and in-frame only. The sample yields approximately 120,000 clones, almost 40% seen once. Staining for CD45RO/CCR7/CD25/CD127/CD95/CD27 allowed sorting of CD4+ naive, central memory, regulatory and stem cell-like memory cells. The data were taken from a study of beta chain features in type 1 diabetes. Whole-study results and caveats: Type 1 diabetes patients had VDJ junctions that carried fewer insertions and more deletions.

The source of this sequence is a woman aged 18-29 years in good health. This chain joins TRBV11-2 and TRBJ2-1; the match to TRBD2 covers 11 bases. The source material was stem cell memory CD4+ T cells from blood. CDR3 bases: TGTGCCAGCAGATGGGGGACTAGCGGATTCTACAATGAGCAGTTCTTC. Its translation is CASRWGTSGFYNEQFF.